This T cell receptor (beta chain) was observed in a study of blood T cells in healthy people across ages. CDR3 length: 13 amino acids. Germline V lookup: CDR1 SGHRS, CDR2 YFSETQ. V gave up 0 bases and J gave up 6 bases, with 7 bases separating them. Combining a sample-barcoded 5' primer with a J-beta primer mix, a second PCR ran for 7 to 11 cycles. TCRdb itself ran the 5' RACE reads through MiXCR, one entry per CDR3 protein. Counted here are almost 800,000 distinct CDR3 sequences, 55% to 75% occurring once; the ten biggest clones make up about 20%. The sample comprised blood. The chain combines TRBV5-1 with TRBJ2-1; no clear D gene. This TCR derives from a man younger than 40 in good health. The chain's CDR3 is CASSLEGGNEQFF. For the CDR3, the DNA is TGCGCCAGCAGCTTGGAGGGTGGCAATGAGCAGTTCTTC.